This TCR beta chain came from a study of cytomegalovirus exposure and HLA in healthy donors. Study as a whole: Later, an analysis reported that the 130 or so validation repertoires had used the same platform as the approximately 670 first-cohort repertoires.

Per germline, CDR1 SSHAT and CDR2 FNYEAQ (reference sequence). This CDR3 comprises 14 residues. This clone was observed once. Its antigen is still unknown. At one end the junction does not follow the germline gene, possibly because of a read error. Assay used: immunoSEQ multiplex PCR; TCRdb lists only in-frame clones, some missing. The sample has 85,000 to 120,000 clones; about 88% are singletons. Study-wide results and caveats: Reported results showed that the classifier diagnosed cytomegalovirus status with high specificity and sensitivity. Cytomegalovirus association was listed for 164 TCR beta chains. TCR sequences were mostly rare, though some public TCRs occurred in many donors.

This clonotype was sampled from a woman between 18 and 29 years old in good health and CMV-seropositive. The sample was PBMCs. The genes are TRBV7-7 and TRBJ2-3; TRBD1 is a possible D gene (6 bases). CDR3 loop: CASSLAQGTDTQYF. CDR3 coding DNA: TGTGCTAGCAGCTTAGCACAGGGAACAGATACGCAGTATTTT.